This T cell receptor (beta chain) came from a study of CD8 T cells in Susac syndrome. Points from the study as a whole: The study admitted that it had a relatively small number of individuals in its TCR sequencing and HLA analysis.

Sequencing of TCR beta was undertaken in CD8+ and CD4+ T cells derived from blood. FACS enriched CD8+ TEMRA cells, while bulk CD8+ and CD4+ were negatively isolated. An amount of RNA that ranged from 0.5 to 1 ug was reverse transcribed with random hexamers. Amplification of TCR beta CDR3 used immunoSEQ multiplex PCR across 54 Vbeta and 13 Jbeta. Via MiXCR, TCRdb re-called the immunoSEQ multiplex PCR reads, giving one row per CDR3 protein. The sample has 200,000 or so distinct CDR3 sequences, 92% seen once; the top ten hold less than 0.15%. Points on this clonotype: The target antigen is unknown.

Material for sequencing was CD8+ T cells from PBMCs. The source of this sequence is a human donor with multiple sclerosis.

The CDR3 sequence is CASSDEGSTDTQYF. In nucleotides, the CDR3 is TGTGCCAGCAGCGACGAGGGGAGCACAGATACGCAGTATTTT. This chain joins TRBV9 and TRBJ2-3; the D call may be TRBD1 or TRBD2 (5 bases each). The V and J ends lost 3 bases and 0 bases respectively, with 8 bases between them. Germline V gene lookup returns CDR1 SGDLS and CDR2 YYNGEE. The CDR3 is made up of 14 amino acids.